This paragraph reports one T cell receptor beta chain. In the source study's methods: The assay estimated nucleated cells by amplifying reference gene primers. Profiling relied on immunoSEQ multiplex PCR, and the TCRdb table lists in-frame clones only, not all of them. V and J calls and clone size follow that table, whereas D and trimming were derived from the DNA. The sample records roughly 220,000 clones, about 80% being singletons. The sample comes from a study of blood T cell repertoires in COVID-19. Study context: Specimens from acute and convalescent COVID-19 originated in the United States, Italy and Spain. From T cells, B-cell-depleted T cells, or PBMCs came the material, which was cDNA or gDNA.

The specimen was peripheral blood. This TCR derives from a woman aged 55-69 years with acute or convalescent COVID-19.

CDR3 in amino acids: CASSQVQIGTLKNIQYF. CDR3 coding DNA: TGTGCCAGCAGCCAAGTCCAAATAGGGACTCTCAAAAACATTCAGTACTTC. V usage is TRBV4-2 and J usage is TRBJ2-4; possible D gene TRBD2, 6 bases. CDR3 length: 17 residues. V was cut by 1 base and J by 3 bases, with 16 bases left in between. In germline, CDR1 is LGHNA, CDR2 YNFKEQ.